Listed below are T cell receptor beta chains from one sample, sequenced in a study of technical replicates of blood from several donors. Sequencing used immunoSEQ multiplex PCR; TCRdb keeps in-frame clones, though not all of them. The sample includes about 91,000 clones, 92% seen only once; the top ten take under 0.3%. The sequenced sample was T cells isolated from PBMCs. Every receptor here comes from a human donor in good health. The CDR3 runs from the conserved cysteine through the conserved F or W. D genes are given only for firm matches. Not all rows give a size; the values are once, few, many and, for expanded clones, a class.

D gene	clone size	J gene	V gene	CDR3 length	CDR3 protein	CDR3 DNA
.	.	TRBJ1-1	TRBV10-3	12	CAVQPGEGEAFF	TGTGCCGTTCAGCCAGGGGAAGGTGAAGCTTTCTTT
TRBD1	.	TRBJ1-1	TRBV5-4	15	CASSGTGTGNTEAFF	TGTGCCAGCAGCGGTACCGGGACAGGGAACACTGAAGCTTTCTTT
TRBD1	.	TRBJ1-1	TRBV30	14	CAWSPGQGNTEAFF	TGTGCCTGGAGCCCGGGACAGGGGAACACTGAAGCTTTCTTT
TRBD2	.	TRBJ2-1	TRBV19	17	CASSISVWGRAHNEQFF	TGTGCCAGTAGTATATCCGTGTGGGGGAGGGCCCACAATGAGCAGTTCTTC
TRBD2	.	TRBJ2-3	TRBV5-1	14	CASTSGGNPDTQYF	TGCGCCAGCACTAGCGGGGGGAACCCAGATACGCAGTATTTT
.	.	TRBJ2-2	TRBV25-1	12	CASARENWELFF	TGTGCCAGCGCGAGGGAGAACTGGGAGCTGTTTTTT
.	.	TRBJ2-5	TRBV11-3	14	CASSFYRGVETQYF	TGTGCCAGCAGCTTTTATCGGGGAGTAGAGACCCAGTACTTC
.	once	TRBJ1-5	TRBV6-1	16	CASSGGGAISNQPQHF	TGTGCCAGCAGTGGAGGAGGGGCGATTAGCAATCAGCCCCAGCATTTT
.	.	TRBJ1-1	TRBV11-1	13	CASSLDRDTEAFF	TGTGCCAGCAGCTTAGACAGGGACACTGAAGCTTTCTTT
TRBD1	.	TRBJ1-2	TRBV7-2	16	CASSLAGTGEGYGYTF	TGTGCCAGCAGCTTAGCGGGGACAGGGGAAGGGTATGGCTACACCTTC
.	.	TRBJ1-1	TRBV15	12	CATRELNTEAFF	TGTGCCACCAGGGAGTTAAACACTGAAGCTTTCTTT
TRBD1	.	TRBJ1-2	TRBV19	15	CASSMGQGANYGYTF	TGTGCCAGTAGTATGGGACAGGGAGCTAACTATGGCTACACCTTC
TRBD2	.	TRBJ2-7	TRBV13	12	CASSWTSGEQYF	TGTGCCAGCAGCTGGACTAGCGGGGAGCAGTACTTC
.	.	TRBJ1-3	TRBV7-8	18	CASSSDRGYSSPGNTIYF	TGTGCCAGCAGCTCCGACAGAGGATATAGCTCTCCTGGAAACACCATATATTTT
TRBD1	.	TRBJ2-1	TRBV18	15	CASSEQGALDNEQFF	TGTGCCAGCTCAGAACAGGGGGCGCTAGACAATGAGCAGTTCTTC
TRBD2	.	TRBJ2-1	TRBV11-1	12	CASSSGYNEQFF	TGTGCCAGCAGTAGCGGGTACAATGAGCAGTTCTTC
TRBD1	.	TRBJ2-2	TRBV7-9	16	CASSLLSTGATGELFF	TGTGCCAGCAGCTTACTTTCTACAGGGGCGACCGGGGAGCTGTTTTTT
.	.	TRBJ1-4	TRBV5-1	15	CASSLEGGTNEKLFF	TGCGCCAGCAGCTTGGAAGGGGGTACTAATGAAAAACTGTTTTTT
TRBD1	.	TRBJ1-2	TRBV6-1	15	CASSESGQGVYGYTF	TGTGCCAGCAGTGAGTCCGGACAGGGGGTCTATGGCTACACCTTC
.	.	TRBJ1-3	TRBV11-3	15	CASSAQIPSGNTIYF	TGTGCCAGCAGCGCACAAATCCCCTCTGGAAACACCATATATTTT
TRBD1	.	TRBJ1-4	TRBV5-1	14	CASSFDRGGEKLFF	TGCGCCAGCAGCTTTGACAGGGGCGGCGAAAAACTGTTTTTT
TRBD1	.	TRBJ2-7	TRBV27	13	CATSGTGGYEQYF	TGTGCCACCTCCGGGACAGGGGGTTACGAGCAGTACTTC
TRBD1	.	TRBJ2-5	TRBV18	14	CASSPSGQGGTQYF	TGTGCCAGCTCACCGTCGGGACAGGGAGGGACCCAGTACTTC
.	.	TRBJ1-2	TRBV7-9	16	CASSLSSEGDNYGYTF	TGTGCCAGCAGCTTAAGTTCCGAGGGAGATAACTATGGCTACACCTTC
.	.	TRBJ2-4	TRBV11-1	17	CASSFAGLGGAKNIQYF	TGTGCCAGCAGCTTCGCTGGACTAGGGGGGGCCAAAAACATTCAGTACTTC
.	.	TRBJ1-4	TRBV14	17	CASSQTGTLGAGEKLFF	TGTGCCAGCAGCCAAACGGGGACATTAGGGGCCGGTGAAAAACTGTTTTTT
TRBD2	.	TRBJ2-3	TRBV11-3	14	CASSLSGRADTQYF	TGTGCCAGCAGTCTAAGCGGGAGAGCAGATACGCAGTATTTT
TRBD1	.	TRBJ2-7	TRBV29-1	13	CSYRGVSSYEQYF	TGCAGTTACAGGGGCGTAAGCTCCTACGAGCAGTACTTC
TRBD2	.	TRBJ2-1	TRBV6-6	15	CASSYGTSTYNEQFF	TGTGCCAGCAGTTACGGGACTAGCACCTACAATGAGCAGTTCTTC
TRBD1	.	TRBJ2-1	TRBV5-1	14	CASSTGTDYNEQFF	TGCGCCAGCAGCACCGGGACAGACTACAATGAGCAGTTCTTC
TRBD1	.	TRBJ1-1	TRBV5-1	20	CASSLGPPGQGARGNTEAFF	TGCGCCAGCAGCTTGGGGCCCCCGGGACAGGGGGCGCGGGGGAACACTGAAGCTTTCTTT
.	.	TRBJ1-2	TRBV15	12	CATSGGFQIYTF	TGTGCCACCAGCGGAGGCTTTCAGATCTACACCTTC
.	.	TRBJ1-2	TRBV25-1	14	CASSANRGSRSYTF	TGTGCCAGCAGTGCAAATCGGGGGTCCAGGAGCTACACCTTC
TRBD2	.	TRBJ2-2	TRBV9	15	CASSPLGGGTGELFF	TGTGCCAGCAGCCCGCTGGGCGGGGGTACCGGGGAGCTGTTTTTT
TRBD1	once	TRBJ2-5	TRBV7-8	15	CASRYTGTEQETQYF	TGTGCCAGCAGATATACCGGGACAGAGCAAGAGACCCAGTACTTC
.	.	TRBJ2-1	TRBV13	12	CASSRDYNEQFF	TGTGCCAGCAGCCGGGATTACAATGAGCAGTTCTTC
.	.	TRBJ2-5	TRBV5-4	14	CASSLGPPRETQYF	TGTGCCAGCAGCTTGGGTCCACCTCGGGAGACCCAGTACTTC
.	.	TRBJ1-5	TRBV7-3	14	CASSLGGGNQPQHF	TGTGCCAGCAGCTTAGGGGGGGGCAATCAGCCCCAGCATTTT
.	.	TRBJ2-7	TRBV28	14	CASSFSLGTYEQYF	TGTGCCAGCAGTTTTTCCCTCGGGACCTACGAGCAGTACTTC
.	.	TRBJ1-3	TRBV5-1	16	CASSLGHAASGNTIYF	TGCGCCAGCAGCTTGGGGCACGCGGCCTCTGGAAACACCATATATTTT
.	.	TRBJ2-3	TRBV27	17	CASSLFSRDTLEDTQYF	TGTGCCAGCAGTTTATTTTCGAGGGACACCCTTGAAGATACGCAGTATTTT
.	.	TRBJ1-1	TRBV5-1	16	CASSLRWGGVGTEAFF	TGCGCCAGCAGCTTGAGGTGGGGGGGGGTTGGTACTGAAGCTTTCTTT
TRBD1	.	TRBJ1-2	TRBV29-1	18	CSVEKRDRGPPSRYGYTF	TGCAGCGTTGAAAAACGGGACAGGGGTCCGCCCTCACGCTATGGCTACACCTTC
.	.	TRBJ1-1	TRBV10-2	16	CASTPELGIMNTEAFF	TGCGCCAGCACTCCGGAGCTGGGTATAATGAACACTGAAGCTTTCTTT
.	.	TRBJ2-6	TRBV9	15	CASSVWDTGANVLTF	TGTGCCAGCAGCGTATGGGACACTGGGGCCAACGTCCTGACTTTC
TRBD1	.	TRBJ1-1	TRBV4-2	15	CASSQGQGASTEAFF	TGTGCCAGCAGCCAAGGACAGGGGGCTTCCACTGAAGCTTTCTTT
.	.	TRBJ1-2	TRBV13	16	CASRSTGSPADYGYTF	TGTGCCAGCAGGTCCACAGGGTCCCCGGCCGACTATGGCTACACCTTC
.	.	TRBJ2-7	TRBV19	13	CASSIDQRYEQYF	TGTGCCAGTAGTATAGATCAGCGTTACGAGCAGTACTTC
.	once	TRBJ1-4	TRBV11-2	15	CASSLVGATNEKLFF	TGTGCCAGCAGCTTAGTCGGAGCAACTAATGAAAAACTGTTTTTT
.	.	TRBJ1-1	TRBV28	16	CASSFASGTRNTEAFF	TGTGCCAGCAGTTTTGCTTCAGGGACACGGAACACTGAAGCTTTCTTT
.	.	TRBJ2-5	TRBV5-1	15	CATSKGQTSQETQYF	TGCGCCACCTCGAAGGGGCAGACCTCCCAAGAGACCCAGTACTTC
.	.	TRBJ2-4	TRBV28	14	CASSSARAKNIQYF	TGTGCCAGCAGTTCTGCACGGGCCAAAAACATTCAGTACTTC
.	.	TRBJ1-1	TRBV18	13	CASSFGTNTEAFF	TGTGCCAGCTCATTCGGTACCAACACTGAAGCTTTCTTT